These 9 T cell receptor beta chains came from one sample sequenced in a study of cytomegalovirus exposure and HLA in healthy donors. The study ran its PCR with 60 Vbeta and 13 Jbeta primers. Assay: immunoSEQ multiplex PCR; the TCRdb copy retains only in-frame clones and omits some. The sample contains some 150,000 clones, around 73% of which appear only once. Sequenced sample: PBMCs. The receptor set was obtained from a female donor in good health and CMV-seronegative.

Concerning this clone: The sample carries other DNA sequences with the same CDR3. The chain joins TRBV19 to TRBJ1-1, with 10 bases that match TRBD1. Trimming removed 6 bases from V and 5 bases from J; junction bases left unmatched: 9. There are 15 residues in the CDR3. Germline CDR1 is LNHDA and CDR2 is SQIVND (reference sequence). CDR3: CASRGQGVLGTEAFF. CDR3 sequence (DNA): TGTGCCAGTAGAGGACAGGGGGTGTTGGGGACTGAAGCTTTCTTT.

The chain employs TRBV18 and TRBJ1-2; 7 nucleotides align to TRBD1. Germline CDR1 and CDR2: KGHSH and LQKENI. The ends lost 6 bases at V and 7 bases at J; junction bases unmatched: 11. This CDR3 is 14 amino acids long. The chain's CDR3 is CASSPNDRDGGYTF. CDR3 in DNA: TGTGCCAGCTCGCCAAATGACAGGGACGGTGGCTACACCTTC.

CDR3 protein: CASSFRSNNEQFF. DNA of the CDR3: TGTGCCAGCAGCTTCCGGAGTAACAATGAGCAGTTCTTC. The chain is built from TRBV7-8 and TRBJ2-1, with D hard to call. From germline, CDR1 is SGHVS and CDR2 FQNEAQ. V dropped 3 bases and J dropped 5 bases, with 8 bases sitting between them. The CDR3 contains 13 residues.

This chain joins TRBV11-3 and TRBJ2-3; 8 bases map to TRBD1. Trimming removed 2 bases from V and 5 bases from J; junction bases left unmatched: 6. Germline CDR1 is SGHNT and CDR2 is YENEEA. This CDR3 is built from 15 residues. The CDR3 loop reads CASSLTFDRGDTQYF. The CDR3 bases are TGTGCCAGCAGCTTAACTTTTGACAGGGGAGATACGCAGTATTTT.

This clone was counted once. The sample carries other DNA sequences with the same CDR3. This chain links TRBV5-1 with TRBJ2-1; 9 bases fit TRBD1. Losses at the gene ends were 3 bases for V and 7 bases for J; bases not matched to a gene: 2. The germline V gene encodes CDR1 SGHRS and CDR2 YFSETQ. The CDR3 spans 13 residues. CDR3 protein: CASSSGQGNEQFF. Written as DNA, the CDR3 is TGCGCCAGCAGCTCTGGACAGGGGAATGAGCAGTTCTTC.

The chain joins TRBV4-1 to TRBJ2-4; no definite D call. The CDR3 is made up of 15 amino acids. V was cut by 5 bases and J by 6 bases, with 17 bases left in between. Germline V gene lookup returns CDR1 MGHRA and CDR2 YSYEKL. The CDR3 DNA sequence: TGCGCCAGCAGCACACAGCACAGCTCTCGAAACATTCAGTACTTC. This translates into CASSTQHSSRNIQYF.

The chain combines TRBV7-2 with TRBJ1-5; D gene unclear. Trimming removed 4 bases at V and 3 bases at J, with 4 bases between. Germline-derived CDR1 and CDR2 are SGHTA and FQGNSA. The CDR3 spans 12 residues. The CDR3 nucleotides read TGTGCCAGCAGCTCACTCAATCAGCCCCAGCATTTT. It encodes CASSSLNQPQHF.

This chain uses TRBV28 with TRBJ1-1, with D unresolved. In germline, CDR1 is MDHEN, CDR2 SYDVKM. CDR3 length equals 16 residues. The V and J ends lost 1 base and 1 base respectively, with 13 bases between them. CDR3 DNA sequence: TGTGCCAGCAGTTTATTATCTCTCCAGAAGAACACTGAAGCTTTCTTT. Translation: CASSLLSLQKNTEAFF. The variable domain in full, with the rest retrieved from reference TRBV28 and TRBJ1-1, is DVKVTQSSRYLVKRTGEKVFLECVQDMDHENMFWYRQDPGLGLRLIYFSYDVKMKEKGDIPEGYSVSREKKERFSLILESASTNQTSMYLCASSLLSLQKNTEAFFGQGTRLTVV.

The J gene is TRBJ1-1, the V gene TRBV19; D is possibly TRBD1 (5 bases). Germline V gene data show CDR1 as LNHDA and CDR2 as SQIVND (reference sequence). This CDR3 region has 14 residues. V shed 5 bases and J shed 4 bases, with 14 bases lying between them. DNA for the CDR3: TGTGCCAGTAGTCAGGGCGGCAGAGGCACTGAAGCTTTCTTT. It specifies CASSQGGRGTEAFF.